This TCR beta chain was documented in a study of blood T cells in healthy people across ages. As regards this clonotype: Its antigen is currently unknown.

Healthy Russian Caucasian donors spanned ages about 6 to 100 years. Study-wide results and caveats: Among long-lived donors, naive CD4+ cells were more numerous and diversity higher than in aged donors. Unknown donor CMV status possibly confounded expanded clonotype changes.

Germline loops: CDR1 SGDLS, CDR2 YYNGEE. This CDR3 comprises 16 residues. Trimming shortened V by 0 bases and J by 1 base, and 11 bases separated the two germline ends. The second PCR ran about 6 to 11 cycles with a sample-barcoded 5' primer and J-beta primers. The template-switch adaptor was a 5' adaptor with 12 random nucleotides. It tagged each cDNA molecule. TCRdb itself ran the 5' RACE reads through MiXCR, one entry per CDR3 protein. The table records 550,000 to 750,000 distinct CDR3 sequences, roughly 21% of them present only once. The receptor comes from a man in his 70s in good health. This rearrangement joins TRBV9 to TRBJ2-4; D possibly uses TRBD1 or TRBD2 (5 bases each). What was sequenced was blood. CDR3 residues: CASSVGDPEAKNIQYF. The CDR3, as DNA: TGTGCCAGCAGCGTAGGGGACCCGGAGGCCAAAAACATTCAGTACTTC.